Listed below are T cell receptor beta chains from one sample, sequenced in a study of T cell responses to AZD1222 COVID-19 vaccine. Measured with immunoSEQ multiplex PCR; TCRdb has only the in-frame clones, and not every one. The table lists roughly 110,000 clones, 92% of them singletons, with roughly 8.9% in the top ten. Material: peripheral blood, obtained 28 days after the second AZD1222 dose. Receptor source: an adult who received the AZD1222 COVID-19 vaccine. CDR3s include the opening cysteine and the closing phenylalanine or tryptophan. A D gene is named only where the DNA matches it firmly. Clone size, where shown, is once, few, many, or a class for clones that have expanded.

d_call	cdr3_length	v_call	clone_size	j_call	cdr3_aa	cdr3_nt
.	16	TRBV15	once	TRBJ1-5	CATSTGGYYSNQPQHF	TGTGCCACCTCCACAGGAGGTTACTATAGCAATCAGCCCCAGCATTTT
.	13	TRBV12-5	.	TRBJ2-1	CASGLGRLNEQFF	TGTGCTAGCGGACTTGGACGCCTCAATGAGCAGTTCTTC
.	16	TRBV2	.	TRBJ1-6	CASSPGLKGPRSPLHF	TGTGCCAGCAGCCCCGGGCTCAAAGGGCCTCGCTCACCCCTCCACTTT
.	12	TRBV12-3/TRBV12-4	.	TRBJ2-1	CASSQKVNEQFF	TGTGCCAGCAGCCAAAAGGTGAATGAGCAGTTCTTC
.	15	TRBV5-4	.	TRBJ2-3	CASSLEQRVTDTQYF	TGTGCCAGCAGCTTGGAACAGCGGGTCACAGATACGCAGTATTTT
.	12	TRBV4-1	.	TRBJ1-4	CASSQAVEKLFF	TGCGCCAGCAGCCAAGCGGTGGAAAAACTGTTTTTT
TRBD1	15	TRBV2	.	TRBJ2-7	CASRRQGYQTYEQYF	TGTGCCAGCAGGAGACAGGGCTATCAGACCTACGAGCAGTACTTC
.	15	TRBV14	.	TRBJ1-2	CASSSRLIREMGYTF	TGTGCCAGCAGCTCAAGGCTCATCCGGGAAATGGGCTACACCTTC
.	11	TRBV6-1	.	TRBJ2-7	CASSEGVQQYF	TGTGCCAGCAGTGAAGGAGTTCAGCAGTACTTC
.	14	TRBV5-1	.	TRBJ2-5	CASSLGGVQETQYF	TGCGCCAGCAGCTTGGGAGGGGTCCAAGAGACCCAGTACTTC
.	14	TRBV2	once	TRBJ1-6	CASSAARANSPLHF	TGTGCCAGCAGCGCCGCCAGGGCTAATTCACCCCTCCACTTT
.	13	TRBV29-1	.	TRBJ1-1	CSVAGQMNTEAFF	TGCAGCGTTGCTGGACAGATGAACACTGAAGCTTTCTTT
.	15	TRBV19	.	TRBJ1-5	CASSIGGIGYQPQHF	TGTGCCAGTAGTATAGGAGGGATCGGATATCAGCCCCAGCATTTT
.	15	TRBV29-1	.	TRBJ2-1	CSVEVGHVPPNEQFF	TGCAGCGTTGAAGTAGGACACGTTCCCCCCAATGAGCAGTTCTTC
TRBD1	14	TRBV7-8	.	TRBJ1-1	CASSPRDRGEVAFF	TGTGCCAGCAGCCCGCGTGACAGGGGGGAAGTAGCTTTCTTT
TRBD1	15	TRBV7-2	once	TRBJ1-2	CASSRTGKPNYGYTF	TGTGCCAGCAGCCGGACAGGGAAACCTAACTATGGCTACACCTTC
.	14	TRBV19	.	TRBJ2-2	CASSKREDTGELFF	TGTGCCAGTAGTAAACGAGAAGACACCGGGGAGCTGTTTTTT
.	14	TRBV30	.	TRBJ1-5	CAWSSLGSGQPQHF	TGTGCCTGGAGTAGCTTAGGATCAGGGCAGCCCCAGCATTTT
.	17	TRBV15	.	TRBJ1-2	CATSTSDDRFNFYRYTF	TGTGCCACCAGCACTTCGGATGACAGATTCAACTTCTATCGCTACACCTTC
TRBD1	14	TRBV11-1	.	TRBJ1-2	CASSRGTGNYGYTF	TGTGCCAGCAGCCGAGGGACAGGGAACTATGGCTACACCTTC
.	13	TRBV2	.	TRBJ2-2	CASRLLNTGELFF	TGTGCCAGCAGACTCCTGAACACCGGGGAGCTGTTTTTT
TRBD1	15	TRBV11-2	.	TRBJ2-1	CASSLVHRGENEQFF	TGTGCCAGCAGCTTAGTCCACAGGGGTGAAAATGAGCAGTTCTTC
.	18	TRBV7-2	once	TRBJ1-5	CASSLVYLGDYSNQPQHF	TGTGCCAGCAGCTTAGTGTATCTGGGTGATTATAGCAATCAGCCCCAGCATTTT
.	14	TRBV4-1	.	TRBJ1-2	CASSQDNPLLGYTF	TGCGCCAGCAGCCAAGATAACCCCCTCCTTGGCTACACCTTC
.	14	TRBV28	.	TRBJ1-2	CASSSMGRDYGYTF	TGTGCCAGCAGTTCCATGGGGAGGGACTATGGCTACACCTTC
.	16	TRBV19	.	TRBJ2-1	CASSIGLLSSYNEQFF	TGTGCCAGTAGTATCGGGCTTCTGAGCTCCTACAATGAGCAGTTCTTC
TRBD2	14	TRBV7-9	.	TRBJ2-1	CASSFGLAGEEQFF	TGTGCCAGCAGCTTCGGACTAGCGGGGGAAGAGCAGTTCTTC
.	13	TRBV19	.	TRBJ1-3	CASSIGHGNTIYF	TGTGCCAGTAGTATCGGCCATGGAAACACCATATATTTT
TRBD1	15	TRBV19	.	TRBJ1-2	CASHETGGTNYGYTF	TGTGCCAGTCATGAGACAGGGGGCACAAACTATGGCTACACCTTC
.	15	TRBV7-7	.	TRBJ2-2	CASSLASTSHGELFF	TGTGCCAGCAGCTTAGCGTCGACTAGTCACGGGGAGCTGTTTTTT
.	15	TRBV7-2	once	TRBJ1-6	CASSGVQASSSPLHF	TGTGCCAGCAGTGGGGTCCAGGCTTCTTCTTCACCCCTCCACTTT
.	15	TRBV6-5	.	TRBJ1-5	CASSYRGDHNQPQHF	TGTGCCAGCAGTTACCGGGGAGACCACAATCAGCCCCAGCATTTT
TRBD1	14	TRBV18	.	TRBJ1-3	CASSPDRAGNTIYF	TGTGCCAGCTCACCAGACAGGGCTGGAAACACCATATATTTT
.	13	TRBV29-1	.	TRBJ2-5	CSVDLQAQETQYF	TGCAGCGTTGATTTGCAGGCCCAAGAGACCCAGTACTTC
.	15	TRBV15	.	TRBJ2-7	CATSRGNPGAYEQYF	TGTGCCACCAGCAGAGGCAATCCAGGGGCCTACGAGCAGTACTTC
.	13	TRBV7-3	.	TRBJ2-3	CASSQLLTDTQYF	TGTGCCAGCAGCCAGCTCCTCACAGATACGCAGTATTTT
.	13	TRBV29-1	.	TRBJ1-2	CSVVVQGTHGYTF	TGCAGCGTTGTAGTTCAGGGGACGCATGGCTACACCTTC
.	13	TRBV10-3	once	TRBJ1-5	CAISASSNQPQHF	TGTGCCATCAGTGCTTCTAGCAATCAGCCCCAGCATTTT
TRBD2	15	TRBV28	few	TRBJ2-7	CASSFFRGSSYEQYF	TGTGCCAGCAGTTTTTTCCGCGGGAGCTCCTACGAGCAGTACTTC
TRBD1	15	TRBV10-1	.	TRBJ1-1	CASSTNRGLNTEAFF	TGCGCCAGCAGTACAAACAGGGGACTGAACACTGAAGCTTTCTTT
.	13	TRBV18	.	TRBJ1-4	CASSPSRAEKLFF	TGTGCCAGCTCACCCTCCCGGGCCGAAAAACTGTTTTTT
.	14	TRBV9	.	TRBJ2-5	CASSVEGGSETQYF	TGTGCCAGCAGCGTAGAGGGGGGTTCAGAGACCCAGTACTTC
TRBD1	18	TRBV2	once	TRBJ1-4	CASLGQGAGTATNEKLFF	TGTGCCAGCCTGGGACAGGGGGCGGGAACTGCAACTAATGAAAAACTGTTTTTT
.	13	TRBV5-4	.	TRBJ1-1	CASSLGADPQAFF	TGTGCCAGCAGCTTGGGGGCAGATCCCCAAGCTTTCTTT
.	12	TRBV19	once	TRBJ1-2	CASSTDRYGYTF	TGTGCCAGTAGTACCGACAGATATGGCTACACCTTC
TRBD1	16	TRBV27	.	TRBJ1-3	CASSRSGTGAGNTIYF	TGTGCCAGCAGTAGATCCGGGACAGGGGCTGGAAACACCATATATTTT
.	16	TRBV4-2	.	TRBJ1-1	CASSQGGKGVNTEAFF	TGTGCCAGCAGCCAAGGCGGTAAAGGGGTGAACACTGAAGCTTTCTTT
.	11	TRBV11-2	.	TRBJ1-2	CASSSNYGYTF	TGTGCCAGCAGCTCCAACTATGGCTACACCTTC
.	17	TRBV3-1/TRBV3-2	.	TRBJ2-6	CASSQGGRWSGANVLTF	TGTGCCAGCAGCCAAGGTGGCCGGTGGTCTGGGGCCAACGTCCTGACTTTC
.	16	TRBV5-1	.	TRBJ2-7	CASSLVGRVTGNEQYF	TGCGCCAGCAGCTTGGTAGGAAGGGTCACCGGCAACGAGCAGTACTTC
.	15	TRBV4-1	.	TRBJ1-1	CASSQLLNGETEAFF	TGCGCCAGCAGCCAGCTGCTCAATGGAGAAACTGAAGCTTTCTTT
TRBD2	14	TRBV3-1/TRBV3-2	.	TRBJ2-5	CASSLREGGETQYF	TGTGCCAGCAGTCTTCGGGAGGGGGGAGAGACCCAGTACTTC
.	11	TRBV28	.	TRBJ1-1	CASSFGLEAFF	TGTGCCAGCAGTTTTGGACTTGAAGCTTTCTTT
TRBD2	15	TRBV11-2	.	TRBJ2-2	CASTMAGVNTGELFF	TGTGCCAGCACCATGGCGGGAGTGAACACCGGGGAGCTGTTTTTT
.	14	TRBV7-2	.	TRBJ2-7	CASSLSFRSYEQYF	TGTGCCAGCAGCTTATCTTTCAGATCCTACGAGCAGTACTTC
TRBD2	15	TRBV10-3	.	TRBJ2-1	CAIRNSGGSYNEQFF	TGTGCCATCAGGAATAGCGGGGGGTCCTACAATGAGCAGTTCTTC
.	16	TRBV16	.	TRBJ1-3	CASSQYQLSSGNTIYF	TGTGCCAGCAGCCAATATCAGTTGAGCTCTGGAAACACCATATATTTT
.	15	TRBV19	.	TRBJ1-5	CASTPSGYSNQPQHF	TGTGCCAGTACCCCATCGGGGTATAGCAATCAGCCCCAGCATTTT
TRBD2	12	TRBV2	.	TRBJ2-3	CASVREGDTQYF	TGTGCCAGCGTCAGGGAGGGAGATACGCAGTATTTT